One sample yielded the 18 T cell receptor beta chains listed below, sequenced in a study of cytomegalovirus exposure and HLA in healthy donors. PCR was performed using 60 Vbeta and 13 Jbeta primers. Clones were sequenced by immunoSEQ multiplex PCR, and TCRdb holds only the in-frame ones, with some missing. Found here are just under 95,000 clones, more than 60% of them singletons; the top ten hold around 7.3%. The sample consisted of PBMCs. The receptors shown here come from a man aged 45-60 years in good health and CMV-seropositive.

The rearrangement links TRBV30 to TRBJ2-2; D possibly corresponds to TRBD2 (7 bases). Looked up from germline, CDR1 is GTSNPN and CDR2 is SVGIG (reference sequence). The CDR3 contains 15 residues. The ends were cut back, 7 bases at V and 4 bases at J, with 19 bases in the middle. The CDR3 DNA sequence: TGTGCCTTCCCAAAGGGAGGGGGTATCACCGGGGAGCTGTTTTTT. Amino acid sequence: CAFPKGGGITGELFF.

The V gene is TRBV7-9, the J gene TRBJ2-7, with 9 nucleotides matching TRBD1. V lost 2 bases, J lost 0 bases, and 5 bases stayed unmatched. Germline V gene data show CDR1 as SEHNR and CDR2 as FQNEAQ (reference sequence). This CDR3 has 16 residues. CDR3 bases: TGTGCCAGCAGCTTACTCGGGACAGGGCTCTCCTACGAGCAGTACTTC. This encodes CASSLLGTGLSYEQYF.

The CDR3 region is CASSRGRGQPSSSYNSPLHF. Here the CDR3 DNA reads TGTGCCAGCAGCCGAGGTAGGGGACAGCCATCGAGCTCCTATAATTCACCCCTCCACTTT. The V and J genes are TRBV14 and TRBJ1-6; TRBD1 matches 7 bases. Germline CDR1 is SGHDN and CDR2 is FVKESK. J gave up 0 bases and V 4 bases, and 15 bases lay outside the gene matches. CDR3 size: 20 residues. Full variable domain (rest looked up from reference TRBV14 and TRBJ1-6): EAGVTQFPSHSVIEKGQTVTLRCDPISGHDNLYWYRRVMGKEIKFLLHFVKESKQDESGMPNNRFLAERTGGTYSTLKVQPAELEDSGVYFCASSRGRGQPSSSYNSPLHFGNGTRLTVT.

The gene calls are TRBV7-7 and TRBJ2-1; 10 nucleotides align to TRBD2. Germline CDR1 SSHAT, CDR2 FNYEAQ (reference sequence). The V gene end was trimmed by 1 base and the J gene end by 6 bases; junction bases not matched to a gene: 12. The CDR3 sequence is 18 residues long. As DNA, the CDR3 is TGTGCCAGCAGCTTAGGGGCTAGCGGGGGCCTGGGCGTCAATGAGCAGTTCTTC. Translating gives CASSLGASGGLGVNEQFF.

The chain uses TRBV7-6 and TRBJ2-5; TRBD2 might be the D (6 bases). V lost 5 bases and J lost 5, with 9 bases in between. The V gene's germline CDR1 is SGHVS and CDR2 FNYEAQ. The CDR3 extends over 12 amino acids. The CDR3 bases are TGTGCCAGCAGCCCCCGGGGGGAGACCCAGTACTTC. Protein product: CASSPRGETQYF.

The chain employs TRBV7-2 and TRBJ2-3, with D tentatively TRBD2 (6 bases). CDR3 length: 15 amino acids. V was trimmed by 2 bases and J by 1 base, leaving 10 bases between them. Germline CDR1 reads SGHTA; CDR2 reads FQGNSA. CDR3: CASSLPQRGTDTQYF. CDR3 sequence (DNA): TGTGCCAGCAGCTTACCCCAGCGGGGCACAGATACGCAGTATTTT. The complete variable domain, with remaining parts taken from reference TRBV7-2 and TRBJ2-3, reads GAGVSQSPSNKVTEKGKDVELRCDPISGHTALYWYRQSLGQGLEFLIYFQGNSAPDKSGLPSDRFSAERTGGSVSTLTIQRTQQEDSAVYLCASSLPQRGTDTQYFGPGTRLTVL.

This chain joins TRBV7-9 and TRBJ2-5, with D maybe TRBD1 (6 bases). CDR1 is SEHNR, CDR2 FQNEAQ, per germline (reference sequence). Trimming left V 5 bases short and J 7 bases short, with 20 bases between. There are 15 residues in the CDR3. The CDR3 region has the DNA TGTGCCAGCAGCAATGTGACAGGCCAATGGGGGACCCAGTACTTC. It translates to CASSNVTGQWGTQYF.

The chain has TRBV10-3 and TRBJ2-2; 10 bases line up with TRBD1. The V gene's germline CDR1 is ENHRY and CDR2 SYGVKD. The CDR3 length is 15 residues. The V segment lost 10 bases and the J segment 3 bases; nucleotides outside the gene matches: 8. CDR3 amino acids: CATVPGTGDTGELFF. The CDR3 DNA reads TGTGCCACCGTACCCGGGACAGGGGACACCGGGGAGCTGTTTTTT.

V gene TRBV10-3 combines with J gene TRBJ1-1; D not resolved. The CDR3 length is 15 residues. The V gene's germline CDR1 is ENHRY and CDR2 SYGVKD. Deletions cut 0 bases from V and 0 bases from J, with 8 bases between. The CDR3 nucleotides are TGTGCCATCAGTGAGTCGACCGGGATGAACACTGAAGCTTTCTTT. This translates into CAISESTGMNTEAFF.

The chain carries TRBV4-3 and TRBJ1-5; D uncertain. Trimming shortened V by 4 bases and J by 15 bases, and 10 bases separated the two germline ends. CDR3 length: 10 amino acids. Germline V gene sequence: CDR1 LGHNA, CDR2 YSLEER. CDR3 amino acids: CASSRRDGHF. The CDR3 DNA reads as TGCGCCAGCAGCCGGAGAGACGGGCATTTT.

The genes are TRBV29-1 and TRBJ1-2; 7 nucleotides line up with TRBD1. This CDR3 is 14 amino acids long. V lost 5 bases, J lost 2 bases, and 8 bases stayed unmatched. CDR1 is SQVTM, CDR2 ANQGSEA, per germline. CDR3 sequence reads: CSVNHRGLNYGYTF. The CDR3 nucleotides read TGCAGCGTTAACCACAGGGGTTTGAACTATGGCTACACCTTC.

This chain joins TRBV11-1 and TRBJ1-4; D is possibly TRBD1 (5 bases). In germline, CDR1 is SGHAT, CDR2 FQDESV (reference sequence). The CDR3 is 16 amino acids. The V gene lost 5 bases and the J gene lost 0 bases, with 13 bases spanning the gap. The DNA for the CDR3 is TGTGCCAGCAGCCATGACAGACTTGCAACTAATGAAAAACTGTTTTTT. Protein product: CASSHDRLATNEKLFF.

This sequence joins TRBV19 and TRBJ2-1, with TRBD2 as a possible D gene (6 bases). Trimming removed 2 bases from V and 8 bases from J, with 7 bases in between. This CDR3 comprises 12 residues. CDR1 is LNHDA, CDR2 SQIVND, per germline (reference sequence). The CDR3 DNA follows: TGTGCCAGTAGTATATGGAGGGATGAGCAGTTCTTC. This translates into CASSIWRDEQFF.

This clone was counted a single time. The chain has TRBV27 and TRBJ1-2; 8 nucleotides align to TRBD1. After removal of 0 bases from V and 7 bases from J, the junction contained 4 bases not matched to a gene. Germline values: CDR1 MNHEY, CDR2 SMNVEV (reference sequence). This CDR3 region has 14 residues. CDR3: CASSLSQTGAGYTF. In nucleotides, the CDR3 is TGTGCCAGCAGTTTATCTCAGACAGGGGCTGGCTACACCTTC.

The chain joins TRBV19 to TRBJ1-1, with D perhaps matching TRBD1 (5 bases). CDR1 and CDR2 from the germline V gene are LNHDA and SQIVND (reference sequence). The CDR3 sequence is 15 residues long. V lost 6 bases to trimming and J lost 3 bases, with 17 bases between them. CDR3 protein: CASSSRRGFDTEAFF. CDR3 nucleotides: TGTGCCAGTAGCTCCCGCCGGGGGTTCGACACTGAAGCTTTCTTT.

The gene calls are TRBV4-2 and TRBJ1-6; 7 positions match TRBD1. The junction had 13 bases not matched to a gene; V was cut back by 0 bases and J by 8 bases. Per germline, CDR1 LGHNA and CDR2 YNFKEQ. The CDR3 contains 18 residues. This chain's CDR3 is CASSQELALGQSDSPLHF. CDR3 in DNA: TGTGCCAGCAGCCAAGAACTAGCCCTGGGACAGTCCGATTCACCCCTCCACTTT.

The V gene is TRBV11-1, the J gene TRBJ1-4; D is unresolved. The CDR3 contains 14 residues. Germline V gene lookup returns CDR1 SGHAT and CDR2 FQDESV (reference sequence). Trimming stripped 3 bases from V and 3 bases from J, with 8 bases between. Written as DNA, the CDR3 is TGTGCCAGCAGCTTTGACGGAGCTAATGAAAAACTGTTTTTT. Translating gives CASSFDGANEKLFF.

This sequence joins TRBV7-2 and TRBJ2-2, with 7 nucleotides matching TRBD2. There are 15 residues in the CDR3. Germline CDR1 SGHTA, CDR2 FQGNSA. After removal of 0 bases from V and 5 bases from J, the junction contained 3 bases not matched to a gene. CDR3 protein: CASSLARTRTGELFF. The CDR3 bases are TGTGCCAGCAGCTTAGCCCGGACTAGAACCGGGGAGCTGTTTTTT.